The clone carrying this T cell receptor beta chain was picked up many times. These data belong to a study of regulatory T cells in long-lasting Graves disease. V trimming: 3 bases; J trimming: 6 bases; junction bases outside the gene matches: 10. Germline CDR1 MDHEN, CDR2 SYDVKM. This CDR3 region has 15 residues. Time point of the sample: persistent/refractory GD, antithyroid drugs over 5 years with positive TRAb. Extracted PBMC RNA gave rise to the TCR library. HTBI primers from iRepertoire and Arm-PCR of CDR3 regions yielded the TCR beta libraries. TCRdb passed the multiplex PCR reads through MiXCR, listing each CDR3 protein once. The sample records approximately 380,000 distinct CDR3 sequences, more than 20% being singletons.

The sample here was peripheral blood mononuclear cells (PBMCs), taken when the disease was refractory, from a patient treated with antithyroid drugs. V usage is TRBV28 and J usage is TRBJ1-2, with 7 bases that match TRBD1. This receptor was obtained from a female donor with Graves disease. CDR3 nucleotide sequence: TGTGCCAGCAGTTTCGGGGGACAGACAGGGCATGGCTACACCTTC. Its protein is CASSFGGQTGHGYTF.